The T cell receptor (beta chain) described here comes from a study of CD8 T cells in Susac syndrome. Control patients had untreated stable or active relapsing-remitting multiple sclerosis by revised McDonald criteria. A single count supports this clonotype. What it binds is not known. Study-wide results and caveats: The TCR sequencing and HLA analysis in the study involved a relatively small number of individuals, as the study acknowledged.

The germline CDR1 and CDR2 sequences are SGDLS and YYNGEE. This CDR3 spans 15 amino acids. Trimming cost V 3 bases and J 1 base, with 12 bases left between them. Random hexamers were used to reverse transcribe an amount of about 0.45 to 1 ug RNA. With immunoSEQ multiplex PCR, TCR beta CDR3 was amplified across 54 Vbeta and 13 Jbeta. One entry per CDR3 protein, called by TCRdb with MiXCR from the immunoSEQ multiplex PCR reads. Among roughly 150,000 distinct CDR3 sequences, roughly 96% were seen once, and the ten largest hold 0.14% to 0.15%. Sequenced sample: CD8+ T cells from PBMCs. The gene calls are TRBV9 and TRBJ2-3; D is undetermined. The clonotype comes from a human donor with multiple sclerosis. The CDR3, as DNA: TGTGCCAGCAGCGGAAGTAGGAGCCGCACAGATACGCAGTATTTT. It is translated as CASSGSRSRTDTQYF.